This T cell receptor (beta chain) was sequenced in a study of monozygotic twins with cystic fibrosis. CDR1 and CDR2 (germline): LNHDA, SQIVND (reference sequence). Trimming left V 3 bases short and J 3 bases short, with 15 bases between. This CDR3 spans 16 amino acids. The repertoire was sequenced with immunoSEQ multiplex PCR; TCRdb's copy has only in-frame clones and lacks some. The sample holds 30,000 or so clones, approximately 96% seen once. This chain connects TRBV19 to TRBJ1-5, with D possibly being TRBD1 (6 bases). This sequence was found in a girl aged 2-10 years with cystic fibrosis. The sequenced sample was blood. The CDR3 DNA reads as TGTGCCAGTAGTATCTGGGCCAGGGGCGTCAATCAGCCCCAGCATTTT. This gives the protein CASSIWARGVNQPQHF.